A single T cell receptor (beta chain) is shown here with its context. TCR beta CDR3 sequences were amplified from RNA transcripts. Primed by the HTBI set, a first-round RT-PCR was run on the TCR CDR3. TCRdb reprocessed the multiplex PCR reads via MiXCR and lists one record per CDR3 protein. The sample consists of 350,000 to 500,000 distinct CDR3 sequences, roughly 15% of them appearing once. Uncontrolled infection, other autoimmune disease, pregnancy or lactation disqualified patients from enrolment. The diagnostic basis comprised clinical symptoms, serum thyroxine and TRAb, thyroid ultrasound and orbital computed tomography. This CDR3 spans 12 amino acids. The germline V gene has CDR1 SQVTM and CDR2 ANQGSEA. This record comes from a study of T cells in Graves' hyperthyroidism and ophthalmopathy.

The TCR was taken from a woman between 18 and 29 years old with Graves' hyperthyroidism. Source material: blood. The rearrangement uses TRBV29-1 and TRBJ2-1, with a possible D match to TRBD1 (5 bases). Gene TRBJ2-7 matches the end of the DNA better, so the J call may be wrong. This chain's CDR3 is CSQTTVTNEQYF. The CDR3 DNA sequence: TGCAGCCAAACGACAGTGACCAATGAGCAGTACTTC.